This T cell receptor (beta chain) was observed in a study of blood T cells in healthy people across ages (dated by TCRdb to between 2015 and 2017). Turning to the overall study: In model experiments, template switching captured about one uniquely barcoded TCR beta cDNA molecule for every two T cells. Using the same blood draw, the study looked at two additional independent replicas of 1 million unique cDNA reads for two donors, one aged 18 to 30 and the other aged 80 or older. Age-related changes in TCR beta repertoire diversity were measured in the study by deep sequencing normalized with unique cDNA molecular identifiers. The donors were split into four age groups: young (average about 16 years), middle-aged (39), aged (around 67) and long-lived (roughly 80).

Summary of the overall study and its limitations: The CMV infection status of donors was not known, potentially confounding age-related changes in expanded clonotypes. Observed TCR beta diversity per million T cells fell roughly linearly with age, and a significant reduction was already apparent by age around 44. Estimates of total diversity from one million sequenced T cells were regarded as lower bounds and underestimates. Compared with the aged group, the long-lived group had more naive CD4+ T cells, fewer expanded clones and increased TCR diversity, suggesting age selection. Bulk unsorted PBMC profiling prevented conclusive comparison of naive and antigen-experienced compartments. Observed TCR beta diversity correlated strongly with the percentage of naive T cells measured by flow cytometry.

The donors were roughly 40 Caucasian individuals from Russia, aged roughly 6 to 100 years, who were systemically healthy. Each donor gave ten milliliters of peripheral blood, collected into EDTA-treated Vacutainer tubes. Ficoll-Paque density-gradient centrifugation was used to isolate PBMCs, with at least 6 million per sample. Total RNA, at least 6 micrograms per sample, was extracted from PBMCs with Trizol reagent. The percentages of naive CD45RAhigh/CD27high T cells were determined by flow cytometry on a PBMC aliquot from every donor. This clonotype turned up a few times. The antigen this receptor binds is unknown. Base quality data are lacking; no much larger clone is found one base away. Cut back by 0 bases and 2 bases, the V and J ends lie 14 bases apart. Counted from cysteine to phenylalanine, this CDR3 has 16 amino acids. Only the CDR3 DNA is retained, 48 bases long and in frame from the first base. From a lookup of the germline V gene, CDR1 and CDR2 are MNHNS and SASEGT.

Preparation of the library involved 5' RACE. Reads for this sample came from an Illumina HiSeq 2500. A second roughly 6 to 11 cycle PCR used a sample-barcoded 5' primer and a J-beta primer mix. A unique molecular identifier was introduced onto each TCR beta cDNA molecule by a template-switch 5' adaptor carrying 12 random nucleotides. Each sample yielded at least 3 million CDR3-containing paired-end reads. The Mint cDNA synthesis kit, primed by a TRBC-specific oligonucleotide, was used to synthesize first-strand cDNA from all RNA. After uracil-DNA glycosylase treatment, a first 18-cycle PCR used universal primers M1SS and BC2_uni_R on all cDNA. In the original analysis: For normalization, 1 million high-quality reads were randomly selected from each sample, with every read carrying a distinct molecular identifier. Reads with shared molecular identifiers were discarded instead of being binned into consensus sequences. CDR3 identification, clonotype clustering and error correction used MiTCR with a Q25 quality threshold and the strictest error-elimination algorithm. A nonparametric unseen species model with Euler transformation was used to estimate a lower bound on total TCR beta diversity. TCRdb reran the public reads through fastp at Q25 and MiXCR, keeping productive beta chains. Under each unique CDR3 protein, matching rows form one entry showing the most common genes and DNA. The V and J calls and clone size come from TCRdb's table, not from the authors' own analysis. For this sample there are roughly 500,000 distinct CDR3 sequences; nearly 25% appear just once. The leading ten clones occupy 8.7% of the sample.

The sample was also linked to a second study, of T cells of mothers and their children. The second study's paper adds: Donors were nine systemically healthy Caucasian individuals: three mothers and their six children. cDNA synthesis consumed the entire amount of extracted RNA, loaded at 1.5 ug RNA in each 15 ul reaction. Sample barcodes and 2-4 random nucleotides were added via the M1S primer in the second PCR. More than 8 million TCR beta CDR3 reads were obtained from each mother, and 2.5 million to 3.5 million reads were obtained from each child. In both related and unrelated pairs, thymic selection shapes the output of TCR recombination in a similar way, with inherited differences having only a minor effect. Related mother-child pairs always showed normalized repertoire overlap that was slightly higher than in unrelated mother-child pairs, though the difference was never significant. No persistent microchimeric T cell clones were found, with a detection sensitivity of 75 to 100 clones per million clonotypes. To look for features that set related mother-child pairs apart from unrelated individuals, the researchers ran deep NGS to compare the TCR beta repertoires of mothers and children. Mothers averaged roughly 36 +/- 4 years of age and children averaged about 10 +/- 4 years. Libraries were sequenced on Illumina HiSeq 2000 with 100+100 nt paired-end reads after adapter ligation with NEBNext reagents. To avoid cross-contamination, the mother libraries and the child libraries were prepared a month apart and sequenced in separate runs. For each donor, somewhere between roughly 500,000 and 2,300,000 distinct TCR beta clonotypes were identified. Naive TCR beta clonotypes were estimated from low-frequency clonotypes matched to each donor's FACS-determined naive share, without sorting.

This sequence was found in a boy between 10 and 17 years old in good health. The chain was built from TRBV6-1 and TRBJ2-7; TRBD1 could be the D gene, as 6 bases match. Input material: blood. The nucleotide sequence reads as follows: TGTGCCAGCAGTGAAGCGCAGGACGGGACACCCTACGAGCAGTACTTC. This codes for CASSEAQDGTPYEQYF.